This note documents a single TCR beta chain sequence. Germline trimming cut 6 bases from V and 1 base from J; bases unmatched to any gene: 7. CDR1 DFQATT and CDR2 SNEGSKA come from the germline V gene (reference sequence). This CDR3 is 14 amino acids long. The data originate from a study of CD8 T cells in Susac syndrome. TCR beta sequences were obtained from blood CD8+ and CD4+ T cells. Treatment-naive patients with stable or active relapsing-remitting disease were the multiple sclerosis controls. TEMRA cells were FACS-enriched, and CD8+ and CD4+ T cells were isolated negatively. RNA in amounts of about 0.5 to 1 ug was reverse transcribed with random hexamers. The method of amplification for TCR beta CDR3 was immunoSEQ multiplex PCR, covering 54 Vbeta and 13 Jbeta. TCRdb passed the immunoSEQ multiplex PCR reads through MiXCR, listing each CDR3 protein once. The sample includes about 120,000 distinct CDR3 sequences, around 94% of them seen just once.

The sequence came from a human donor with multiple sclerosis. Sequenced: CD4+ T cells from PBMCs. The chain is built from TRBV20-1 and TRBJ2-7, with 9 bases fitting TRBD1. The DNA of the CDR3 is TGCAGTGCGAAACGGACAGGGGTATCCTACGAGCAGTACTTC. This encodes CSAKRTGVSYEQYF.